Below, 26 T cell receptor beta chains from the same sample are listed, as sequenced in a study of PD-L1 blockade in urothelial cancer. Time point in this sample: pretreatment peripheral blood. Profiling relied on immunoSEQ multiplex PCR, and the TCRdb table lists in-frame clones only, not all of them. The profile covers about 56,000 clones, with 85% appearing a single time and 15% to 17% taken by the ten largest. This specimen was PBMCs, taken around atezolizumab (anti-PD-L1) treatment. Receptors were obtained from a man between 65 and 80 years old with urothelial cancer.

Comment on this clone: The same CDR3 also results from other DNA sequences found in this sample. This chain uses TRBV5-1 with TRBJ2-5; 8 bases fit TRBD2. CDR3 size: 15 residues. J lost 5 bases, V lost 1 base, and 7 bases had no gene match. CDR1 SGHRS and CDR2 YFSETQ come from the germline V gene. The CDR3 protein is CASSLTSGEGETQYF. The CDR3 coding sequence is TGCGCCAGCAGCTTGACTAGCGGAGAGGGGGAGACCCAGTACTTC.

The V gene is TRBV7-9, the J gene TRBJ1-2, with 7 bases that match TRBD1. The germline V gene encodes CDR1 SEHNR and CDR2 FQNEAQ (reference sequence). This CDR3 contains 12 residues. J was trimmed by 4 bases and V by 11 bases; bases with no gene match: 7. The CDR3 sequence is CAAARQGYGYTF. CDR3 nucleotides: TGTGCCGCCGCCCGACAGGGCTATGGCTACACCTTC.

This chain uses TRBV5-1 with TRBJ2-1, with unresolved D. V gave up 1 base and J gave up 1 base, with 9 bases separating them. The length of the CDR3 is 15 residues. Germline V gives CDR1 SGHRS, CDR2 YFSETQ. As DNA, the CDR3 is TGCGCCAGCAGCTTGAGCCTTCAATCCTACAATGAGCAGTTCTTC. Its protein product is CASSLSLQSYNEQFF.

The rearrangement uses TRBV6-5 and TRBJ2-7; 8 positions agree with TRBD1. Trimming cost V 6 bases and J 3 bases; bases outside gene matches: 10. Per germline, CDR1 MNHEY and CDR2 SVGAGI. CDR3 length equals 15 residues. The CDR3 region is CASRFGTGQIYEQYF. The CDR3 DNA sequence: TGTGCCAGCAGATTCGGGACAGGACAAATCTACGAGCAGTACTTC.

V usage is TRBV4-2 and J usage is TRBJ2-1, with 8 nucleotides matching TRBD2. V gave up 3 bases and J gave up 0 bases; unmatched junction bases: 7. The CDR3 runs 17 residues. Looked up from germline, CDR1 is LGHNA and CDR2 is YNFKEQ. The CDR3 nucleotides are TGTGCCAGCAGCCAGGGGGGACTAGTTAACTCCTACAATGAGCAGTTCTTC. This translates into CASSQGGLVNSYNEQFF.

V is TRBV9 and J is TRBJ2-7; TRBD2 matches 12 bases. The CDR3 loop spans 16 amino acids. Trimming at V came to 4 bases and at J to 5 bases, leaving 10 bases not matched to a gene. Germline CDR1 SGDLS, CDR2 YYNGEE. The CDR3 sequence: CASSLRLAGDQNEQYF. CDR3 DNA sequence: TGTGCCAGCAGCCTTCGACTAGCGGGAGATCAAAACGAGCAGTACTTC.

In its sample, this clone was seen a few times. This chain uses TRBV12-2 with TRBJ2-7; TRBD2 is the table's D call, not checked against the DNA. TRBV12-2 is an annotated pseudogene. The CDR3 spans 16 residues. As DNA, the CDR3 is TGTGCAAGTCGCTTAGCCCGAGGACTAGCGGGAAGAGAGCAGTACTTC. Translated: CASRLARGLAGREQYF.

This chain connects TRBV6-5 to TRBJ1-1, with 7 bases fitting TRBD1. CDR1 MNHEY and CDR2 SVGAGI come from the germline V gene. V lost 7 bases, J lost 5 bases, and 10 bases stayed unmatched. The CDR3 consists of 14 residues. For the CDR3, the DNA is TGTGCCAGCACCGATAGTCAGGGGGGTACTGAAGCTTTCTTT. This encodes CASTDSQGGTEAFF.

In its sample, this clone was seen once. The V and J genes are TRBV6-5 and TRBJ1-1, with TRBD1 identical over 7 bases. V lost 4 bases and J lost 1; bases outside the gene matches: 3. CDR1 is MNHEY, CDR2 SVGAGI, per germline. The CDR3 runs to 14 residues. As DNA, the CDR3 is TGTGCCAGCAGTTTTCCAGGGGGGAACACTGAAGCTTTCTTT. This sequence encodes CASSFPGGNTEAFF.

This sequence joins TRBV6-4 and TRBJ1-2, with a tentative D call TRBD1 (5 bases). The CDR3 totals 13 residues. The germline V gene has CDR1 MRHNA and CDR2 SNTAGT. Trimming took off 2 bases at V and 8 bases at J, with 12 bases between the two ends. The CDR3 bases are TGTGCCAGCAGTGACAGGGGCGGGAACGGCTACACCTTC. It yields the protein CASSDRGGNGYTF.

The chain joins TRBV30 to TRBJ2-1, with 13 bases matching TRBD2. Per germline, CDR1 GTSNPN and CDR2 SVGIG (reference sequence). CDR3 length: 14 residues. The V and J ends lost 3 bases and 8 bases, in that order; junction bases with no gene match: 4. This CDR3 reads CAWSGTSGIDEQFF. The DNA of the CDR3 is TGTGCCTGGAGCGGGACTAGCGGGATAGATGAGCAGTTCTTC.

The rearrangement joins TRBV7-3 to TRBJ1-2; TRBD1 is a possible D gene (6 bases). The CDR3 runs to 15 residues. Per the germline V gene, CDR1 is SGHTA and CDR2 is FQGTGA. V dropped 5 bases and J dropped 5 bases, with 18 bases sitting between them. CDR3 coding DNA: TGTGCCAGCAGCCTAAATGGGGACAAGGGGTATGGCTACACCTTC. This codes for CASSLNGDKGYGYTF.

The rearrangement joins TRBV10-3 to TRBJ1-2, with 10 nucleotides matching TRBD1. CDR1 ENHRY and CDR2 SYGVKD come from the germline V gene. The CDR3 runs 16 residues. V was pared by 2 bases and J by 3 bases, with 6 bases of the junction left unmatched. The CDR3 is CAISELGTGVDYGYTF. In DNA form, the CDR3 reads TGTGCCATCAGTGAGCTCGGGACAGGGGTTGACTATGGCTACACCTTC.

The chain couples TRBV5-1 to TRBJ2-7; 12 bases align to TRBD2. This CDR3 contains 14 residues. The germline CDR1 and CDR2 sequences are SGHRS and YFSETQ. The J segment lost 5 bases and the V segment lost 7 bases, leaving 7 bases of the junction unmatched. The CDR3 sequence: CASRTSGISDEQYF. CDR3 coding DNA: TGCGCCAGCCGGACTAGCGGGATATCGGACGAGCAGTACTTC.

V gene TRBV1 combines with J gene TRBJ2-1; the table's D call, TRBD2, has no DNA check behind it. TRBV1 is noted as a pseudogene. The CDR3 runs to 14 residues. CDR3 bases: TGCAAGGAGCGGGAGGGATTTTCCTACAATGAGCAGTTCTTC. It yields the protein CKEREGFSYNEQFF.

V and J are TRBV4-1 and TRBJ2-3, with a possible D match to TRBD2 (5 bases). V was pared by 4 bases and J by 4 bases, with 18 bases between. Germline-derived CDR1 and CDR2 are MGHRA and YSYEKL. The CDR3 is made up of 16 amino acids. In DNA form, the CDR3 reads TGCGCCAGCAGCCCCCCCAACGGGGAGTGGGCAGATACGCAGTATTTT. This sequence encodes CASSPPNGEWADTQYF.

This sequence joins TRBV10-2 and TRBJ1-5; D gene ambiguous. The CDR3 has 15 amino acids. V lost 3 bases to trimming and J lost 6 bases, with 15 bases between them. The V gene's germline CDR1 is WSHSY and CDR2 SAAADI. CDR3 loop: CASSERSLVGQPQHF. The CDR3 nucleotides are TGCGCCAGCAGTGAACGGAGTTTGGTGGGTCAGCCCCAGCATTTT.

A few counts support this clone. The chain combines TRBV19 with TRBJ2-7; 9 bases are shared with TRBD2. In germline, CDR1 is LNHDA, CDR2 SQIVND (reference sequence). V dropped 5 bases and J dropped 4; count of bases not matched to a gene: 12. This CDR3 is 16 amino acids long. This chain's CDR3 is CASSHGGGLAIYEQYF. The DNA of the CDR3 is TGTGCCAGTAGTCATGGCGGTGGACTAGCGATATACGAGCAGTACTTC.

J is TRBJ2-7 and V is TRBV2; TRBD1 matches 10 bases. The CDR3 covers 14 residues. V trimming: 6 bases; J trimming: 9 bases; junction bases outside the gene matches: 11. Germline V gene lookup returns CDR1 SNHLY and CDR2 FYNNEI. CDR3 sequence reads: CASRTDGTGVGQYF. The CDR3 region has the DNA TGTGCCAGCAGGACCGATGGGACAGGGGTTGGGCAGTACTTC.

The chain is built from TRBV28 and TRBJ2-3; TRBD1 might be the D (6 bases). Germline V CDR1 and CDR2: MDHEN, SYDVKM. Trimming removed 5 bases from V and 2 bases from J, with 14 bases in between. The CDR3 contains 15 residues. Written as DNA, the CDR3 is TGTGCCAGCAGTGCACCAAACAGGGTCACAGATACGCAGTATTTT. Its protein product is CASSAPNRVTDTQYF.

The chain links TRBV25-1 to TRBJ2-6; 9 nucleotides agree with TRBD1. The length of the CDR3 is 18 residues. Germline values: CDR1 MGHDK, CDR2 SYGVNS. V lost 4 bases and J lost 0; bases outside the gene matches: 7. The DNA of the CDR3 is TGTGCCAGCAGTGGATCGACAGGGGGACGCTCTGGGGCCAACGTCCTGACTTTC. Protein product: CASSGSTGGRSGANVLTF.

This clone was recorded only once. The V gene is TRBV2, the J gene TRBJ2-2, with TRBD1 matching 8 bases. CDR3 length: 15 residues. Germline values: CDR1 SNHLY, CDR2 FYNNEI. The V gene end was trimmed by 7 bases and the J gene end by 4 bases; junction bases not matched to a gene: 8. Here the CDR3 DNA reads TGTGCCAGCACCCCCCAGGGGGCGCGCACCGGGGAGCTGTTTTTT. Its translation is CASTPQGARTGELFF.

The rearrangement uses TRBV7-9 and TRBJ2-3; 9 bases match TRBD2. Germline CDR1 SEHNR, CDR2 FQNEAQ (reference sequence). Trimming removed 5 bases from V and 14 bases from J; junction bases left unmatched: 17. There are 15 residues in the CDR3. The CDR3 here is CASSPAGGAHRYAYF. The CDR3 DNA follows: TGTGCCAGCAGCCCAGCGGGGGGAGCTCACAGATACGCGTATTTT.

This chain connects TRBV2 to TRBJ2-1; D not certain. Trimming pared 3 bases from V and 0 bases from J, leaving 12 bases between. There are 16 residues in the CDR3. The V gene's germline CDR1 is SNHLY and CDR2 FYNNEI. CDR3 protein: CASSEAPLYSYNEQFF. CDR3 DNA: TGTGCCAGCAGTGAGGCTCCCCTTTACTCCTACAATGAGCAGTTCTTC.

The genes are TRBV7-9 and TRBJ2-2; D not resolved. V was pared by 3 bases and J by 11 bases, with 10 bases between. CDR1 SEHNR and CDR2 FQNEAQ come from the germline V gene (reference sequence). The CDR3 is made up of 12 amino acids. The CDR3 region is CASSFQSGELFF. CDR3 coding DNA: TGTGCCAGCAGCTTCCAGTCAGGAGAGCTGTTTTTT.

This clone was detected only once. The chain employs TRBV19 and TRBJ1-4; D unclear. The V gene lost 1 base and the J gene lost 3 bases, with 6 bases spanning the gap. The CDR3 is made up of 14 amino acids. Germline lookup yields CDR1 LNHDA and CDR2 SQIVND (reference sequence). CDR3 coding DNA: TGTGCCAGTAGTATAGGCGGGTCTAATGAAAAACTGTTTTTT. This gives the protein CASSIGGSNEKLFF.